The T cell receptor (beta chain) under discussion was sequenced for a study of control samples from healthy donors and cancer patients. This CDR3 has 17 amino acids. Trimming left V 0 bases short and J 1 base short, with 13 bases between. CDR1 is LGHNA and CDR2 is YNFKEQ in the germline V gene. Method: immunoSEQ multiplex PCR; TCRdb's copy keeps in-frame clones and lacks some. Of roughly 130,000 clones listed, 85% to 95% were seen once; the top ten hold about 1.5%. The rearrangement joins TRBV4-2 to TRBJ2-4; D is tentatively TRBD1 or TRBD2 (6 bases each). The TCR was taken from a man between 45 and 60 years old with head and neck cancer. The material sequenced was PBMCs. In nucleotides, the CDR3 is TGTGCCAGCAGCCAAGATCTAGGGGGGCGGGCCAAAAACATTCAGTACTTC. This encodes CASSQDLGGRAKNIQYF.